This T cell receptor (beta chain) stems from a study of blood T cell repertoires in COVID-19 (dated by TCRdb to about 2020). In the study overall: Collaborator samples came from the United States, Italy and Spain and covered acute and convalescent phases of COVID-19. The prospective study material was composed of cDNA or gDNA derived from T cells, B-cell-depleted T cells, or PBMCs. Subjects who had been exposed to COVID-19, were actively infected with it, or had recovered from it provided the deeply sampled blood TCRbeta repertoires that made up the dataset. The repertoires were released in a freely available public database meant as a resource for research on the immune response to SARS-CoV-2. Samples were obtained from the ongoing ImmuneRACE study (first 160 participants) and from over 1,000 subjects provided by 6 global collaborators. Sample metadata almost always included a de-identified subject ID, COVID-19 status, age in years and sex. Where HLA class I and class II types were available, the types were taken from metadata supplied by the sample provider, not from assay-based typing.

What the authors observed across the whole study: How much clinical and demographic metadata was included differed by source and by participant, and the metadata was provided uncurated.

As to this clone: Its cognate antigen has yet to be identified. One base away there is no much larger clone; base qualities are not given.

Measured from the cysteine to the phenylalanine, the CDR3 is 14 residues long. Here the CDR3 DNA is all that survives: 42 bases in frame from base 1. Reading the germline V gene gives CDR1 ENHRY and CDR2 SYGVKD. V is reduced by 9 bases and J by 0 bases, leaving a spacing of 13 bases between them. TCRbeta CDR3 regions were amplified from genomic DNA by means of the immunoSEQ Assay, a bias-controlled multiplex PCR. The authors' pipeline ran thus. The number of nucleated cells in each sample was estimated by amplification of reference gene primers within the assay. To quantify the absolute abundance of each unique TCRbeta CDR3 rearrangement, sequence reads were collapsed and filtered. For each sample, productive Simpson clonality was calculated as the square root of Simpson's diversity index across productive rearrangements. TCRdb limited this immuneACCESS table to in-frame rearrangements with V and J called. A share of clones is missing; checked studies link under half to unresolved V genes, and the rest is unexplained. That table furnishes V, J and clone size, whereas the DNA furnished D and trimming. This sample lists over 150,000 clones; about 80% were detected once. The biggest ten clones account for approximately 3.6% of the sample.

In the prospective study, participants were about 18 to 100 years old, resided in fewer than 25 geographic areas of the United States, and were enrolled through a virtual design. In the prospective study, participants were assigned to cohorts based on the clinical history participants reported in a screening survey and a study questionnaire. ImmuneRACE Cohort 3 recovered participants were defined by two consecutive negative NP/OP PCR tests, healthcare professional clearance, or symptom resolution. In the prospective study, whole blood, serum and a nasopharyngeal or oropharyngeal swab were collected from each participant by mobile phlebotomists. Additional blood draws and questionnaires over an approximately 2-month period could optionally be provided by prospective study participants. Prospective study blood samples were shipped either frozen or at room temperature before DNA extraction.

In this chain, TRBV10-3 is recombined with TRBJ2-3; matching of 6 bases hints at TRBD2 as the D gene. This receptor was obtained from a woman aged 60-75 years who had recovered from COVID-19. The sequenced material came from PBMCs or T cells enriched from blood (not recorded which). Here the CDR3 is given as CAISPGVSTDTQYF. The DNA sequence follows: TGTGCCATTTCCCCGGGGGTCAGCACAGATACGCAGTATTTT.